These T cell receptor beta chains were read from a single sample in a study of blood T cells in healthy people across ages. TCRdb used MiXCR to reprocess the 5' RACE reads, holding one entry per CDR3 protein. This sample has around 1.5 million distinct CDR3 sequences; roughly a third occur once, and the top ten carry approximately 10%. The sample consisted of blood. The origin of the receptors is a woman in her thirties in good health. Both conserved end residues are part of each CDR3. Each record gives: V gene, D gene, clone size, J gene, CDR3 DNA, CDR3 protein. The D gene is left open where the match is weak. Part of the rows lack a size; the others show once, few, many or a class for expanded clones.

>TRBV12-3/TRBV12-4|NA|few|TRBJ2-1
TGTGCCAGCAGTTTCAGGGCGAGCGGAGTCTACAATGAGCAGTTCTTC
CASSFRASGVYNEQFF
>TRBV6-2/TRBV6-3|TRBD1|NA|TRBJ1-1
TGTGCCAGCAGTTACCGCCGTCAGGGGGGCGAAGTGGGTTTCTTT
CASSYRRQGGEVGFF
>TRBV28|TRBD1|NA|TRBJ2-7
TGTGCCAGCGGGCGACAGGGGCCCTACGAGCAGTACTTC
CASGRQGPYEQYF
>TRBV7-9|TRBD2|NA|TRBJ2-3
TGTGCCAGCAGCGCCCCGTTGGCGGGAGAAATAGATACGCAGTATTTT
CASSAPLAGEIDTQYF
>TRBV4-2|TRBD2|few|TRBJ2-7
TGTGCCAGCAGCCAAGATCTCGCATCTAGCGGGAGGGCCTACGAGCAGTACTTC
CASSQDLASSGRAYEQYF
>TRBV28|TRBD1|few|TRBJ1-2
TGTGCCAGTATTGGAGGCTACAGGGGGCTATCCTATGGCTACACCTTC
CASIGGYRGLSYGYTF
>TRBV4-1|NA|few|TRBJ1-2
TGCGCCAGCAGCCAAGTTATGGACTTCACCCATGGCTACACCTTC
CASSQVMDFTHGYTF
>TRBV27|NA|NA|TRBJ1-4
TGTGCCAGCAGCACCATCCTCAGGAGGGAAAAACTGTTTTTT
CASSTILRREKLFF
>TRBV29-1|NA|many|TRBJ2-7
TGCAGCGTTGAGTTCAGTTCCTACGAGCAGTACTTC
CSVEFSSYEQYF
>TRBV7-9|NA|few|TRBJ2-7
TGTGCCAGCAGCTCGCCGTTGGTAGAGCCCTACGAGCAGTACTTC
CASSSPLVEPYEQYF
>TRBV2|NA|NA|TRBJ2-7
TGTGCCAGCAGAGGCCTGGATACCCACGAGCAGTACTTC
CASRGLDTHEQYF
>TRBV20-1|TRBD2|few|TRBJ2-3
TGCAGTGCTGGAGTTTGGCTAGCGGGAAGCACAGATACGCAGTATTTT
CSAGVWLAGSTDTQYF
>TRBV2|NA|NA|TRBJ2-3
TGTGCCAGCACAGAGGGCGAGTGGACGCAGTATTTT
CASTEGEWTQYF
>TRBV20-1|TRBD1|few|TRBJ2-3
TGCAGTGCTGACTTAAGACAGGGGGCCTTAGATACGCAGTATTTT
CSADLRQGALDTQYF
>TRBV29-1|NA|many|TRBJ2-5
TGCAGCGTCGGGGGCCGGGTGGACGGGATCCAAGAGACCCAGTACTTC
CSVGGRVDGIQETQYF
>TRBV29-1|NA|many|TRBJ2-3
TGCAGCGCCGCGGGGGCGGGGAGCACAGATACGCAGTATTTT
CSAAGAGSTDTQYF
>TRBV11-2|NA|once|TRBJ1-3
TGTGCCAGCAGCTCGGGACGGCCGGAAAACACCATATATTTT
CASSSGRPENTIYF
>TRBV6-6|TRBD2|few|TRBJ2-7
TGTGCCAGCAGTTACTCTAGCGGGAGAGCGTACGAGCAGTACTTC
CASSYSSGRAYEQYF
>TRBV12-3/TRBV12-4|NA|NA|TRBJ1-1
TGTGCCAGCAGTATCAGGGAGGACACTGAAGCTTTCTTT
CASSIREDTEAFF
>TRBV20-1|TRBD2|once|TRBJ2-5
TGCAGTGCTCCACTTCCGGGACTAGAGGAGACCCAGTACTTC
CSAPLPGLEETQYF
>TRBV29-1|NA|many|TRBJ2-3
TGCAGCGTTGACGTGTTTTCAGATACGCAGTATTTT
CSVDVFSDTQYF
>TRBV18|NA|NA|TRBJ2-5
TGTGCCAGCTCACCTTCCGGGGGGCTTACAGAGACCCAGTACTTC
CASSPSGGLTETQYF
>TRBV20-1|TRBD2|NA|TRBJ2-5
TGCAGTGCTAGAGATCAGAGACGGGGGGAAGAGACCCGGTACTTC
CSARDQRRGEETRYF
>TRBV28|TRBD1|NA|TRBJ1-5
TGTGCCACCGGATTCGGGACAGCTAGCAATCAGCCCCAGCATTTT
CATGFGTASNQPQHF
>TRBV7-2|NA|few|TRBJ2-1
TGTGCCAGCAGCTTAGCCTCACTGGCCTACAATGAGCAGTTCTTC
CASSLASLAYNEQFF